What follows are 26 T cell receptor beta chains derived from one specimen sequenced in a study of T cell responses to AZD1222 COVID-19 vaccine. The repertoire was sequenced with immunoSEQ multiplex PCR; TCRdb's copy has only in-frame clones and lacks some. The table includes about 180,000 clones, approximately 86% detected once. This specimen consisted of peripheral blood, obtained on day 0 of AZD1222 vaccination. Source of these receptors: an adult in good health.

V and J are TRBV20-1 and TRBJ2-1; D unresolved. The CDR3 spans 11 residues. Germline V gene lookup returns CDR1 DFQATT and CDR2 SNEGSKA (reference sequence). Deletions cut 1 base from V and 7 bases from J, with 5 bases between. CDR3 loop: CSARVGNEQFF. The DNA of the CDR3 is TGCAGTGCTAGAGTTGGAAATGAGCAGTTCTTC.

V and J are TRBV7-6 and TRBJ2-7; the D gene is possibly TRBD1 (5 bases). The CDR3 loop spans 14 amino acids. The germline V gene encodes CDR1 SGHVS and CDR2 FNYEAQ. With 4 bases removed from V and 1 base from J, the gap between germline ends came to 11 bases. CDR3 region: CASSSSRDSYEQYF. CDR3 DNA sequence: TGTGCCAGCAGCTCTTCCAGGGATTCCTACGAGCAGTACTTC.

CDR3 in DNA: TGTGCCAGCACCAAGGGCGGACAGGCCTACAATGAGCAGTTCTTC. Encoded protein: CASTKGGQAYNEQFF. This chain joins TRBV6-5 and TRBJ2-1; TRBD1 matches 7 bases. The V segment lost 7 bases and the J segment 2 bases; nucleotides outside the gene matches: 8. Germline lookup yields CDR1 MNHEY and CDR2 SVGAGI. This CDR3 spans 15 amino acids.

V gene TRBV4-1 combines with J gene TRBJ2-1; D gene uncertain. Looked up from germline, CDR1 is MGHRA and CDR2 is YSYEKL. The CDR3 sequence is 17 residues long. Trimming shortened V by 0 bases and J by 6 bases, and 18 bases separated the two germline ends. The CDR3 region is CASSQDLEFARPNEQFF. The DNA for the CDR3 is TGCGCCAGCAGCCAAGATCTTGAGTTTGCGCGACCCAATGAGCAGTTCTTC.

J is TRBJ1-5 and V is TRBV7-2; D ambiguous. Germline CDR1 reads SGHTA; CDR2 reads FQGNSA. This CDR3 has 15 residues. Trimming cost V 1 base and J 4 bases, with 11 bases left between them. The CDR3 DNA sequence: TGTGCCAGCAGCTTAGTAGGGAACTCAAATCAGCCCCAGCATTTT. Translated, it gives CASSLVGNSNQPQHF.

The chain employs TRBV7-5 and TRBJ1-6. TRBV7-5 is annotated as a pseudogene. This CDR3 is built from 15 residues. CDR3 in amino acids: CVRSLERVVNSPLHF. As DNA, the CDR3 is TGTGTCAGAAGCTTAGAAAGGGTTGTGAATTCACCCCTCCACTTT.

The chain couples TRBV6-5 to TRBJ2-7; 9 bases align to TRBD1. Trimming took 4 bases from V and 1 from J; bases not matched to a gene: 8. Per the germline V gene, CDR1 is MNHEY and CDR2 is SVGAGI. The CDR3 covers 16 residues. The CDR3 protein is CASSWESGTGSYEQYF. The CDR3 DNA follows: TGTGCCAGCAGTTGGGAATCCGGGACAGGGTCCTACGAGCAGTACTTC.

This sequence joins TRBV3-1 (or the pseudogene TRBV3-2) and TRBJ1-6; no firm D call. Germline V lookup: CDR1 LGHDT, CDR2 YNNKEL (reference sequence). The CDR3 runs 13 residues. Trimming took 3 bases from V and 8 from J, leaving 8 bases between them. The CDR3 bases are TGTGCCAGCAGCCATGTAGAGCATTCACCCCTCCACTTT. It translates to CASSHVEHSPLHF.

The gene calls are TRBV19 and TRBJ1-1; 9 bases fit TRBD1. This CDR3 is 18 amino acids long. Trimming took 5 bases from V and 0 from J; bases not matched to a gene: 13. Looked up from germline, CDR1 is LNHDA and CDR2 is SQIVND (reference sequence). The CDR3 is CASSAGTGRPTMNTEAFF. Here the CDR3 DNA reads TGTGCCAGTAGTGCCGGGACAGGGAGACCAACCATGAACACTGAAGCTTTCTTT.

This clone has a handful of counts. The chain carries TRBV7-9 and TRBJ2-3; 7 bases line up with TRBD2. CDR1 and CDR2 (germline): SEHNR, FQNEAQ (reference sequence). Trimming removed 6 bases from V and 6 bases from J; junction bases left unmatched: 6. The CDR3 runs to 13 residues. The CDR3 region has the DNA TGTGCCAGCAGGGCGGGAGAGAGGGATACGCAGTATTTT. Its translation is CASRAGERDTQYF.

The chain couples TRBV7-9 to TRBJ2-7; 7 bases fit TRBD1. The CDR3 has 15 residues. V dropped 5 bases and J dropped 2; count of bases not matched to a gene: 9. Germline lookup yields CDR1 SEHNR and CDR2 FQNEAQ (reference sequence). This CDR3 reads CASSISRDSAYEQYF. CDR3 in DNA: TGTGCCAGCAGCATTTCCCGGGACAGTGCCTACGAGCAGTACTTC.

The chain links TRBV5-7 to TRBJ1-2; the D is unclear. TRBV5-7 belongs to the ORF category, with a function that is uncertain. This CDR3 has 15 residues. Deletions cut 4 bases from V and 4 bases from J, with 17 bases between. The CDR3 DNA sequence: TGTGCCAGCAGCCGCCACGGCCGGCCTACCTATGGCTACACCTTC. This sequence encodes CASSRHGRPTYGYTF.

V is TRBV9 and J is TRBJ1-4; 9 bases map to TRBD1. CDR1 SGDLS and CDR2 YYNGEE come from the germline V gene. The trim removed 2 bases at V and 7 bases at J, leaving 6 bases unmatched. There are 15 residues in the CDR3. The chain's CDR3 is CASSVTGTGSEKLFF. DNA of the CDR3: TGTGCCAGCAGCGTTACCGGGACAGGGTCTGAAAAACTGTTTTTT.

The V gene is TRBV7-2, the J gene TRBJ2-1; the match to TRBD2 covers 10 bases. The CDR3 spans 15 residues. The V segment lost 8 bases and the J segment 6 bases; nucleotides outside the gene matches: 10. Per germline, CDR1 SGHTA and CDR2 FQGNSA. The CDR3 is CASDHPGLASNEQFF. The DNA of the CDR3 is TGTGCCAGCGACCACCCGGGACTAGCGTCCAATGAGCAGTTCTTC. Using reference TRBV7-2 and TRBJ2-1 for the parts outside the CDR3, the full variable domain is GAGVSQSPSNKVTEKGKDVELRCDPISGHTALYWYRQSLGQGLEFLIYFQGNSAPDKSGLPSDRFSAERTGGSVSTLTIQRTQQEDSAVYLCASDHPGLASNEQFFGPGTRLTVL.

CDR3 protein: CASSPLRGSTGELFF. DNA for the CDR3: TGTGCCAGCAGCCCCCTACGGGGAAGCACCGGGGAGCTGTTTTTT. J is TRBJ2-2 and V is TRBV3-1 (or the pseudogene TRBV3-2); D might be TRBD2 (5 bases). Trimming took off 4 bases at V and 4 bases at J, with 13 bases between the two ends. The CDR3 is 15 residues long. Per the germline V gene, CDR1 is LGHDT and CDR2 is YNNKEL (reference sequence).

J is TRBJ2-7 and V is TRBV18; 8 bases match TRBD2. J was trimmed by 4 bases and V by 6 bases; bases with no gene match: 14. Germline CDR1 and CDR2: KGHSH and LQKENI. The length of the CDR3 is 16 residues. The CDR3: CASSPGLASVGYEQYF. CDR3 DNA sequence: TGTGCCAGCTCCCCCGGACTAGCATCAGTCGGGTACGAGCAGTACTTC. Together with reference TRBV18 and TRBJ2-7, the CDR3 gives the full variable domain: NAGVMQNPRHLVRRRGQEARLRCSPMKGHSHVYWYRQLPEEGLKFMVYLQKENIIDESGMPKERFSAEFPKEGPSILRIQQVVRGDSAAYFCASSPGLASVGYEQYFGPGTRLTVT.

The chain combines TRBV7-9 with TRBJ1-1, with D perhaps matching TRBD1 (5 bases). The CDR3 sequence is 14 residues long. The germline gives CDR1 SEHNR, CDR2 FQNEAQ (reference sequence). Trimming shortened V by 3 bases and J by 4 bases, and 12 bases separated the two germline ends. The CDR3 DNA reads as TGTGCCAGCAGCTTTTCCGGCCAGGGCACTGAAGCTTTCTTT. It translates to CASSFSGQGTEAFF.

The CDR3 reads CASKQINEQFF. The CDR3 DNA follows: TGTGCCAGCAAACAGATCAATGAGCAGTTCTTC. This chain uses TRBV2 with TRBJ2-1, with D uncertain. The germline CDR1 and CDR2 sequences are SNHLY and FYNNEI. This CDR3 contains 11 residues. V lost 7 bases, J lost 6 bases, and 7 bases lay in between.

CDR3 sequence: CASSPRGGTPHEQYF. DNA of the CDR3: TGCGCCAGCAGCCCTCGGGGCGGGACCCCCCACGAGCAGTACTTC. The chain couples TRBV5-1 to TRBJ2-7; tentatively, D is TRBD2 (6 bases). Between the trimmed V and J ends, which lost 4 bases and 5 bases, there was a span of 19 bases. This CDR3 has 15 amino acids. Germline values: CDR1 SGHRS, CDR2 YFSETQ.

Here the CDR3 reads CASRKPTGRHTEAFF. CDR3 in DNA: TGTGCCAGCAGGAAACCGACAGGGCGGCACACTGAAGCTTTCTTT. The J gene is TRBJ1-1, the V gene TRBV28, with 7 bases aligning to TRBD1. The germline gives CDR1 MDHEN, CDR2 SYDVKM. The CDR3 has 15 amino acids. Trimming at V came to 6 bases and at J to 3 bases, leaving 10 bases not matched to a gene.

V usage is TRBV7-8 and J usage is TRBJ1-2, with a possible D match to TRBD1 (6 bases). With 4 bases removed from V and 3 bases from J, the gap between germline ends came to 12 bases. The CDR3 contains 14 residues. The V gene's germline CDR1 is SGHVS and CDR2 FQNEAQ. Here the CDR3 reads CASSSGEGDYGYTF. For the CDR3, the DNA is TGTGCCAGCAGCTCGGGAGAGGGGGACTATGGCTACACCTTC.

This clone has a single count. V usage is TRBV3-1 (or the pseudogene TRBV3-2) and J usage is TRBJ2-7; D gene uncertain. Germline lookup yields CDR1 LGHDT and CDR2 YNNKEL (reference sequence). This CDR3 region has 14 residues. Trimming took 1 base from V and 2 from J, leaving 9 bases between them. The CDR3 DNA is TGTGCCAGCAGCCAAGGGGAAGGGCCCTACGAGCAGTACTTC. Its protein is CASSQGEGPYEQYF.

This chain joins TRBV9 and TRBJ2-2; D unresolved. The CDR3 runs 12 residues. The ends were cut back, 4 bases at V and 7 bases at J, with 8 bases in the middle. Germline values: CDR1 SGDLS, CDR2 YYNGEE. CDR3 in amino acids: CASSFGRGELFF. The CDR3 nucleotides are TGTGCCAGCAGCTTCGGACGCGGGGAGCTGTTTTTT.

This chain uses TRBV18 with TRBJ1-5, with D hard to call. V was pared by 6 bases and J by 3 bases, with 9 bases between. Germline CDR1 is KGHSH and CDR2 is LQKENI. This CDR3 region has 13 residues. CDR3 amino acids: CASSGWDNQPQHF. The CDR3 DNA reads as TGTGCCAGCTCGGGGTGGGACAATCAGCCCCAGCATTTT.

J is TRBJ1-2 and V is TRBV6-2 or TRBV6-3; D unresolved. Germline CDR1 reads MNHEY; CDR2 reads SVGEGT. The CDR3 has 14 residues. V was clipped by 0 bases and J by 4 bases, with 9 bases between them. The CDR3 bases are TGTGCCAGCAGTTACTCGGAACTGAGCTATGGCTACACCTTC. Its translation is CASSYSELSYGYTF.

In regard to this clone: Other DNA sequences from this sample encode an identical CDR3 as well. The chain is built from TRBV18 and TRBJ2-6; perhaps TRBD1 as D (6 bases). In germline, CDR1 is KGHSH, CDR2 LQKENI. Trimming shortened V by 6 bases and J by 1 base, and 10 bases separated the two germline ends. The length of the CDR3 is 15 residues. This chain's CDR3 is CASSPTGSGANVLTF. The CDR3 nucleotides are TGTGCCAGCTCGCCTACAGGGTCTGGGGCCAACGTCCTGACTTTC.